The subject of this entry is one T cell receptor beta chain. Its antigen remains unidentified. No much larger clone exists at a distance of one base, and base qualities are not known. The CDR3 sequence holds 13 residues, the cysteine and phenylalanine included. Just CDR3 DNA is preserved here, 39 bases in frame from base 1. After removal of 7 bases from V and 11 bases from J, the junction retains 13 bases not matched to a gene. TCRbeta CDR3 regions were amplified from genomic DNA using the immunoSEQ Assay, a bias-controlled multiplex PCR. From the authors' description of their analysis: Nucleated cell counts per sample were estimated from amplification of reference gene primers within the assay. To quantify the absolute abundance of each unique TCRbeta CDR3 rearrangement, sequence reads were collapsed and filtered. For each sample, productive Simpson clonality was calculated by taking the square root of Simpson's diversity index across productive rearrangements. Here the immuneACCESS table is served through TCRdb, limited to in-frame sequences with V and J called. Missing clones are a known gap in these copies; in checked studies unresolved V genes cover under half, and the rest lacks a known reason. V, J and clone size reflect that table, while D and trimming were determined from the DNA. This sample holds under 350,000 clones; about 89% were observed only once. Jointly, the top ten make up about 4.6% of the sample.

Each collaborating institution followed its own protocols to collect whole blood in K2EDTA tubes. For TCRbeta analysis, collaborators shipped samples as frozen whole blood, isolated PBMCs, or DNA extracted from either of those sample types. This sample is part of a study of blood T cell repertoires in COVID-19 (dated by TCRdb to the early 2020s). Study-wide context: The collaborator samples originated in the United States, Italy and Spain and spanned the acute and convalescent phases of COVID-19. The prospective study material was composed of cDNA or gDNA derived from T cells, B-cell-depleted T cells, or PBMCs. Subjects who had been exposed to COVID-19, were actively infected with it, or had recovered from it provided the deeply sampled blood TCRbeta repertoires that made up the dataset. The repertoires were made available in a free public database intended to serve as a resource for research on the immune response to SARS-CoV-2. Samples came from the ongoing ImmuneRACE study (first 160 participants) plus 1,254 subjects from 6 global collaborators. The sample metadata nearly always contained a de-identified subject ID, COVID-19 status, age in years and sex. Where available, HLA class I and class II types were taken from metadata supplied by the sample provider and were not determined by assay-based typing.

Points the paper makes about the study in general: How much clinical and demographic metadata was included differed by source and by participant, and the metadata was provided uncurated.

This clonotype was obtained from a middle-aged man with acute or convalescent COVID-19. Sequenced input: peripheral blood. This receptor chain uses TRBV12-3 or TRBV12-4 and TRBJ1-1; 7 middle bases align to TRBD1. The DNA sequence is as follows: TGTGCCAGCACTCCTACCGAGGGGGCTGGGGCTTTCTTT. Its translation reads: CASTPTEGAGAFF.